The entry below gives a single TCR beta chain sequence along with its context. The data belong to a study of blood T cell repertoires in COVID-19. Across the whole study: Nucleic acid was either cDNA or gDNA, and it came from T cells, B-cell-depleted T cells, or PBMCs.

TCRdb keeps only in-frame clones here, not all; method: immunoSEQ multiplex PCR. Among about 160,000 clones listed, approximately 88% were seen once. The CDR3 runs to 15 residues. V lost 5 bases and J lost 3; bases outside the gene matches: 6. Per the germline V gene, CDR1 is MNHEY and CDR2 is SMNVEV (reference sequence). This TCR came from a woman in her sixties who had recovered from COVID-19. Sequencing used peripheral blood. The chain links TRBV27 to TRBJ1-3; 8 bases line up with TRBD1. The CDR3 DNA reads as TGTGCCAGCAGTCCAAGGACAGGGTATGGAAACACCATATATTTT. This codes for CASSPRTGYGNTIYF.